This entry is about one T cell receptor beta chain. Its antigen is unidentified. Other DNA variants within this sample encode the same CDR3. The CDR3 sequence is 15 residues long. The V gene end was trimmed by 4 bases and the J gene end by 3 bases; junction bases not matched to a gene: 3. Germline values: CDR1 LGHNA, CDR2 YNFKEQ. The sample comes from a study of cytomegalovirus exposure and HLA in healthy donors. The wider study: Falling in the Caucasian-associated ancestry cluster were about four fifths of under 450 genotyped donors.

Both 60 Vbeta primers and 13 Jbeta primers went into the PCR. The table came from immunoSEQ multiplex PCR; TCRdb's copy has only in-frame clones and leaves some out. Among roughly 80,000 clones, roughly 64% were seen once, and the ten largest hold approximately 5.4%. Study outcomes and limitations: Among donors in an Asian-associated ancestry cluster, a later analysis reportedly found fewer N-insertions than the roughly 680-donor mean. In vitro testing confirmed a few CMV-associated chains as specific for CMV antigens. Researchers reported from a later analysis that most CMV-associated TCR beta chains appeared HLA-restricted.

Sequenced input: PBMCs. The gene calls are TRBV4-2 and TRBJ2-7; 13 bases agree with TRBD2. The TCR originated in a young man in good health and CMV-seropositive. The CDR3, as DNA: TGTGCCAGCAGCCCGACTAGCGGGGGGCTCTACGAGCAGTACTTC. Protein sequence: CASSPTSGGLYEQYF.